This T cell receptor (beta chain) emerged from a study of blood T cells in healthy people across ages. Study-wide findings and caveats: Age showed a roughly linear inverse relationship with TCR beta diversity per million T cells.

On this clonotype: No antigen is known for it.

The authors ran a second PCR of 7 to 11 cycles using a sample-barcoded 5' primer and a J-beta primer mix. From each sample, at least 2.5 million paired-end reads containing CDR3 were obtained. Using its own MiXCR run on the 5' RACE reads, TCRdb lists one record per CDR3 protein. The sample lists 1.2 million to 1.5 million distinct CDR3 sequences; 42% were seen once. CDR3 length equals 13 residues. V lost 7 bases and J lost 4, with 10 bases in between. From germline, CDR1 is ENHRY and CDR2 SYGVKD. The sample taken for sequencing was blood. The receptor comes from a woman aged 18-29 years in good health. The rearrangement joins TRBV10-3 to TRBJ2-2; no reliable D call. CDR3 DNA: TGTGCCATCAAGAACGGTCCCACCGGGGAGCTGTTTTTT. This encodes CAIKNGPTGELFF.